The rows below give T cell receptor beta chains drawn from one sample of a study of PD-1 blockade in classical Hodgkin lymphoma. Method: immunoSEQ multiplex PCR; TCRdb's copy keeps in-frame clones and lacks some. There are 40,000 to 65,000 clones in the sample; about 84% occur only once, and roughly 15% lies in the top ten. Sequenced material: peripheral blood mononuclear cells (PBMCs), taken at baseline. Receptor source: a human donor with classical Hodgkin lymphoma. Both conserved end residues are part of each CDR3. Fields, in order: clone size, V gene, J gene, D gene, CDR3 DNA, CDR3 protein. D genes are given only for firm matches. Clone size is given for some rows only: seen once, a few or many times, or a class if the clone is expanded.

NA	TRBV6-6	TRBJ2-2	NA	TGTGCCAGCAGCGCAACGAACACCGGGGAGCTGTTTTTT	CASSATNTGELFF
once	TRBV4-3	TRBJ1-2	TRBD1	TGCGCCAGCAGCCCATCGACAGGGGGCGCGTACGGCTACACCTTC	CASSPSTGGAYGYTF
NA	TRBV7-7	TRBJ2-5	TRBD2	TGTGCTAGCAGCCAATCCGGGACTAGCGTGTCTGGGGCCCAGTACTTC	CASSQSGTSVSGAQYF
NA	TRBV6-6	TRBJ1-5	TRBD1	TGTGCCAGCAGCCGACAGGGGGCAGGCAATCAGCCCCAGCATTTT	CASSRQGAGNQPQHF
NA	TRBV2	TRBJ2-7	NA	TGTGCCAGCAGGGGTTCTTTCAGCAACTACGAGCAGTACTTC	CASRGSFSNYEQYF
NA	TRBV4-2	TRBJ2-4	TRBD2	TGTGCCAGCAGCTTGCGGGAGGGCAAAAACATTCAGTACTTC	CASSLREGKNIQYF
NA	TRBV7-9	TRBJ1-2	TRBD1	TGTGCCAGCAGCTTAGGGGCTACAGGGGATGCTGGCTACACCTTC	CASSLGATGDAGYTF
NA	TRBV27	TRBJ2-2	TRBD2	TGTGCCAGCAGTTTACAAGCGGGGTACACCGGGGAGCTGTTTTTT	CASSLQAGYTGELFF
NA	TRBV15	TRBJ2-3	TRBD2	TGTGCCACCAGCAGACCCAGACTAGCGGACACAGATACGCAGTATTTT	CATSRPRLADTDTQYF
NA	TRBV18	TRBJ1-2	NA	TGTGCCAGCTCACCACCGAACCTTTACTATGGCTACACCTTC	CASSPPNLYYGYTF
once	TRBV11-3	TRBJ2-3	NA	TGTGCCAGCAGCCGCCGCCAGGGTTTTATAGATACGCAGTATTTT	CASSRRQGFIDTQYF
NA	TRBV15	TRBJ2-1	NA	TGTGCCACCAGCCCCAGGGATGAGCAGTTCTTC	CATSPRDEQFF
NA	TRBV18	TRBJ2-6	NA	TGTGCCAGCTCACCACAGGGTAACTCTGGGGCCAACGTCCTGACTTTC	CASSPQGNSGANVLTF
NA	TRBV18	TRBJ1-5	NA	TGTGCCAGCTCACCGGCGGGGGGCGGAAATCAGCCCCAGCATTTT	CASSPAGGGNQPQHF
NA	TRBV29-1	TRBJ1-1	NA	TGCAGCGGGATGGGGGACCAGGGAATCCACACTGAAGCTTTCTTT	CSGMGDQGIHTEAFF
few	TRBV18	TRBJ1-1	NA	TGTGCCAGCTCACCACGGCGGGACAACACTGAAGCTTTCTTT	CASSPRRDNTEAFF
NA	TRBV10-3	TRBJ1-2	NA	TGTGCCATCAGTGAGGGGGCTCCGGATTACTATGGCTACACCTTC	CAISEGAPDYYGYTF
NA	TRBV18	TRBJ2-7	NA	TGTGCCAGCTCGGCGGGGGCCACGACCTACTACGAGCAGTACTTC	CASSAGATTYYEQYF
NA	TRBV9	TRBJ2-1	TRBD2	TGTGCCAGCAGCGTAGGACTAGCGGGAGGGGGCCTAAGCTTTGAGCAGTTCTTC	CASSVGLAGGGLSFEQFF
NA	TRBV19	TRBJ2-1	TRBD1	TGTGCCAGTCACCCCAGGCAGGGGGCATCCCGGAGCTCCTACAATGAGCAGTTCTTC	CASHPRQGASRSSYNEQFF
few	TRBV7-2	TRBJ2-1	TRBD1	TGTGCCAGCAGCTTAGAGATGGCCGGGACAGGGACCCGGAATGAGCAGTTCTTC	CASSLEMAGTGTRNEQFF
NA	TRBV11-2	TRBJ2-2	NA	TGTGCCAGCAGGTTCAGGGGGAACACCGGGGAGCTGTTTTTT	CASRFRGNTGELFF
NA	TRBV7-2	TRBJ2-5	TRBD2	TGTGCCAGCAGCTTGGGAGCGGGAAGACAAGAGACCCAGTACTTC	CASSLGAGRQETQYF
NA	TRBV9	TRBJ2-4	TRBD1	TGTGCCAGCAGTCTGACAGGGGACATTCAGTACTTC	CASSLTGDIQYF
NA	TRBV30	TRBJ2-2	NA	TGTGCCTGGAGTGTGCCGGACCGCGGAACCGGGGAGCTGTTTTTT	CAWSVPDRGTGELFF
NA	TRBV11-3	TRBJ2-1	TRBD2	TGTGCCAGCAGACCGACTAGCGGGATTCTGGATGAGCAGTTCTTC	CASRPTSGILDEQFF
few	TRBV15	TRBJ2-2	NA	TGTGCCACCAGCCGTCCTAACAGGGAGCTGTTTTTT	CATSRPNRELFF
NA	TRBV9	TRBJ1-2	TRBD1	TGTGCCAGCAGCGTAGGGACCGGGACAGGGGGATTTGATGGCTACACCTTC	CASSVGTGTGGFDGYTF
NA	TRBV19	TRBJ2-1	TRBD2	TGTGCCAGTAGTATAAGACAGGCTAGCGGGAGGGATAATGAGCAGTTCTTC	CASSIRQASGRDNEQFF
NA	TRBV2	TRBJ2-1	TRBD1	TGTGCCAGCAGCGCATTGACAGGGGCGTTGGATGAGCAGTTCTTC	CASSALTGALDEQFF
NA	TRBV6-5	TRBJ1-1	NA	TGTGCCAGCAGAGTGGGCCTGTACACTGAAGCTTTCTTT	CASRVGLYTEAFF
NA	TRBV6-4	TRBJ1-1	NA	TGTGCCAGCAGTCCGGTTTTCCGGGACACTGAAGCTTTCTTT	CASSPVFRDTEAFF
NA	TRBV6-6	TRBJ2-3	NA	TGTGCCAGCAGTCCTCCCCCTTACTCACGGTCAGATACGCAGTATTTT	CASSPPPYSRSDTQYF
NA	TRBV10-3	TRBJ1-5	NA	TGTGCCATCAGTCCGGTTGGCCCCAATCAGCCCCAGCATTTT	CAISPVGPNQPQHF
NA	TRBV30	TRBJ1-5	NA	TGTGCCTGGAGTTCGACGGGAGGGTGGTATAGCAATCAGCCCCAGCATTTT	CAWSSTGGWYSNQPQHF
NA	TRBV5-1	TRBJ2-2	NA	TGCGCCAGCAGCTTGGGCGACAGACACACCGGGGAGCTGTTTTTT	CASSLGDRHTGELFF
many	TRBV7-8	TRBJ2-2	NA	TGTGCCAGCAGCTTAGGCCAGTCGGAGTGGACCGGGGAGCTGTTTTTT	CASSLGQSEWTGELFF
NA	TRBV2	TRBJ2-1	TRBD2	TGTGCCAGCAGCAAGACAGCGGGGGCTTCCAATGAGCAGTTCTTC	CASSKTAGASNEQFF
NA	TRBV28	TRBJ1-3	NA	TGTGCCAGCAGTCGAGGGTCCTCTGGAAACACCATATATTTT	CASSRGSSGNTIYF
NA	TRBV7-9	TRBJ1-4	NA	TGTGCCAGCAGCCGGGCTATGATGACTAATGAAAAACTGTTTTTT	CASSRAMMTNEKLFF
NA	TRBV18	TRBJ1-2	TRBD1	TGTGCCAGCTCACTGGACAGGGGGCCTAACTATGGCTACACCTTC	CASSLDRGPNYGYTF
NA	TRBV11-3	TRBJ1-2	NA	TGTGCCAGCAGCTTAGGGACAGCGAGTATCGTCGGCACCTTC	CASSLGTASIVGTF